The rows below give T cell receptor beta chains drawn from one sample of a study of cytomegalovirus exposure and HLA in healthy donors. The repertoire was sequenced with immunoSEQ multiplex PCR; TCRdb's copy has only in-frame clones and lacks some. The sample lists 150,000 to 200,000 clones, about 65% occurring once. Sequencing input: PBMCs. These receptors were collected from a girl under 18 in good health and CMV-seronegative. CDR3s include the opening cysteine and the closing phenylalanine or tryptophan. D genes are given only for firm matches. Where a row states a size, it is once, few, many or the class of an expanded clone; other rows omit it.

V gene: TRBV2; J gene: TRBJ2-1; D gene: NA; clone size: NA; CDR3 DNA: TGTGCCAGCAGTGTTGGGGGCCGGGTTGACAATGAGCAGTTCTTC; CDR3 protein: CASSVGGRVDNEQFF
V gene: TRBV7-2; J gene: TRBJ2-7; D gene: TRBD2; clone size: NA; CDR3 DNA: TGTGCCAGCAGCTCAGGACTAGTAGCCTACGAGCAGTACTTC; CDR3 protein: CASSSGLVAYEQYF
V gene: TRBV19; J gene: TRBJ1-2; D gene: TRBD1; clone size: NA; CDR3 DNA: TGTGCCAGTAGTAGTACAGGGGGGAGCTACACCTTC; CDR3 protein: CASSSTGGSYTF
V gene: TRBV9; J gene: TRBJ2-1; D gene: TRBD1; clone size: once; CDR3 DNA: TGTGCCAGCAGCGCGGTAGGGACAGCTAACAATGAGCAGTTCTTC; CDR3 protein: CASSAVGTANNEQFF
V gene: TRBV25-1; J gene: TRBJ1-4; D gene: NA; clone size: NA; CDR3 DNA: TGTGCCAGCAGTTACCCGGGACTCGGGAATGAAAAACTGTTTTTT; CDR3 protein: CASSYPGLGNEKLFF
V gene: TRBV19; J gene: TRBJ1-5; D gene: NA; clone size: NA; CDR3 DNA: TGTGCCAGTAGTCCGGGGCAGGAGGGTCAGCCCCAGCATTTT; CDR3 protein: CASSPGQEGQPQHF
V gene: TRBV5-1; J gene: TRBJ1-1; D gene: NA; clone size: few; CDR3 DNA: TGCGCCAGCAGCCTGGGGGGGGTCACTGAAGCTTTCTTT; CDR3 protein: CASSLGGVTEAFF
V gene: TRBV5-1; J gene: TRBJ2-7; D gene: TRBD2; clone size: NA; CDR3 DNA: TGCGCCAGCAGCCTACGGTCCAGCGGGGCCTACGAGCAGTACTTC; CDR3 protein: CASSLRSSGAYEQYF
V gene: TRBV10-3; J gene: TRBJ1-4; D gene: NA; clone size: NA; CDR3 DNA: TGTGCCACGACACAAACTAATGAAAAACTGTTTTTT; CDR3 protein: CATTQTNEKLFF
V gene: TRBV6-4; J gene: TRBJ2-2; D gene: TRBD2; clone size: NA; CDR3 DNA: TGTGCCAGCAGTGCACTAGCGGGGGCAACTAACACCGGGGAGCTGTTTTTT; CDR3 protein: CASSALAGATNTGELFF
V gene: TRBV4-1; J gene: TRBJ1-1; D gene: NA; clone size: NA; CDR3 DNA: TGCGCCAGCAGCCAAGTTCCCGGGAGGAACACTGAAGCTTTCTTT; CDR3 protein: CASSQVPGRNTEAFF
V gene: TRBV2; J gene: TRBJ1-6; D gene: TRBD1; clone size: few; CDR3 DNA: TGTGCCAGCACCACCCCCGGGACAGGGGTCTCACCCCTCCACTTT; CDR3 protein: CASTTPGTGVSPLHF
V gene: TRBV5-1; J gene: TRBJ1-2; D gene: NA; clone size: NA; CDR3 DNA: TGCGCCAGCAGCTTAAGCGGGGAAGATGGCTACACCTTC; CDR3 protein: CASSLSGEDGYTF
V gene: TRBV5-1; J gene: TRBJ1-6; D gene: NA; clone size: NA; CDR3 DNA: TGCGCCAGCAGCCTAGAGAGCTCCTATAATTCACCCCTCCACTTT; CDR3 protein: CASSLESSYNSPLHF
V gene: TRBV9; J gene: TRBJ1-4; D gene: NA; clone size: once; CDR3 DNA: TGTGCCAGCAGCGTCGCCTCAAGCGGTGAAAAACTGTTTTTT; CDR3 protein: CASSVASSGEKLFF
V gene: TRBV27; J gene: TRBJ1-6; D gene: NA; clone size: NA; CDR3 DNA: TGTGCCAGCAGTTTGGCCAATTCACCCCTCCACTTT; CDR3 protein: CASSLANSPLHF
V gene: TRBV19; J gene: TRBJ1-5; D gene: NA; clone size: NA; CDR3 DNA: TGTGCCAGTAGTATCCGGGACACCAATCAGCCCCAGCATTTT; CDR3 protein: CASSIRDTNQPQHF
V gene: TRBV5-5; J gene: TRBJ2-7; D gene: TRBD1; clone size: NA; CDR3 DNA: TGTGCCAGCAGCTTGGGACAGGGGAAATACTACGAGCAGTACTTC; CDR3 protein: CASSLGQGKYYEQYF
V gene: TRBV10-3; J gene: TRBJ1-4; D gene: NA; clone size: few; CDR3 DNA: TGTGCCATCAGTGTCGGGGGTCGACCCGGTAATGAAAAACTGTTTTTT; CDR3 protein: CAISVGGRPGNEKLFF
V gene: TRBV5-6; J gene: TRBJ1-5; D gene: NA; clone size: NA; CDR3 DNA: TGTGCCAGCAGCTTGGCTACGGCAGGGGTCCAGCCCCAGCATTTT; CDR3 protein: CASSLATAGVQPQHF
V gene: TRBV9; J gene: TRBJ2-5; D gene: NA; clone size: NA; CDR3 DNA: TGTGCCAGCAGCCCAACGTGGGGAGCAGAGACCCAGTACTTC; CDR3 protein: CASSPTWGAETQYF
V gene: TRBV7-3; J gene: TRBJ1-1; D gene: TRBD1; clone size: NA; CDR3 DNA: TGTGCCAGCAGCCCGACAGGACAGGGAGAAACTGAAGCTTTCTTT; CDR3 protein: CASSPTGQGETEAFF
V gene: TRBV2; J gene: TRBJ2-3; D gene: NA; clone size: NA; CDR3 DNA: TGTGCCAGCCTGACAGCCTCAGATACGCAGTATTTT; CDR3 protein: CASLTASDTQYF
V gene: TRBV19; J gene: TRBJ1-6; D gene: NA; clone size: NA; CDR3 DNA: TGTGCCAGTAGTATCCAGGTAGATAATTCACCCCTCCACTTT; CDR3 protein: CASSIQVDNSPLHF
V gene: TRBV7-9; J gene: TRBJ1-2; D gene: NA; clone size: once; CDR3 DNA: TGTGCCAGCAGCTTAGAGGTCCCGGGCGGGGATGGTGGCTACACCTTC; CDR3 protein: CASSLEVPGGDGGYTF
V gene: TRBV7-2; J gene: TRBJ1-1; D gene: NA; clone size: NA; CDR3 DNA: TGTGCCAGCAGCGTTCCCCAGATCCGTATACCGAACACTGAAGCTTTCTTT; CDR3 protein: CASSVPQIRIPNTEAFF
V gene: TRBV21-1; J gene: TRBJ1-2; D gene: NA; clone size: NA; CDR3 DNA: TGTGCCAGCAGCAAAGCCCGGGACTTCGGCGGCTACACCTTC; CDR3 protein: CASSKARDFGGYTF
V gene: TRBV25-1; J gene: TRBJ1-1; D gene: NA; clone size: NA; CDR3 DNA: TGTGCCAGCAGCCTCGGACAGAACACTGAAGCTTTCTTT; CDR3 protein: CASSLGQNTEAFF
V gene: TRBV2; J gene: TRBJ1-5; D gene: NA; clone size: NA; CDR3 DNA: TGTGCCAGCAGTGGGACTAATCAGCCCCAGCATTTT; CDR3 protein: CASSGTNQPQHF
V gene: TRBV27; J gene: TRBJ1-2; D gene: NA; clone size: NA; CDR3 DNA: TGTGCCAGCAGTCCTGGACAGATACCCGTCCTCTATGGCTACACCTTC; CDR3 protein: CASSPGQIPVLYGYTF
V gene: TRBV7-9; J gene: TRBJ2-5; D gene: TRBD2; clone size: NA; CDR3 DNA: TGTGCCAGCACACCCGGGACTACCCAAGAGACCCAGTACTTC; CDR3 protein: CASTPGTTQETQYF
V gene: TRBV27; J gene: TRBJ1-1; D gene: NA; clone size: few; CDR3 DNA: TGTGCCAGCACCCTAGTTTGGGGACAAGACACTGAAGCTTTCTTT; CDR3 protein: CASTLVWGQDTEAFF
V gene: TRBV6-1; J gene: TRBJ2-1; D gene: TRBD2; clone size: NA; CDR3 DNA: TGTGCCAGTGGTACCGGGACTAGCGGGAGCAATGAGCAGTTCTTC; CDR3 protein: CASGTGTSGSNEQFF
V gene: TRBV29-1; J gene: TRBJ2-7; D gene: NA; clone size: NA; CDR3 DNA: TGCAGCGTTGAGAGCAGGGCAAGCGAGCAGTACTTC; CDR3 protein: CSVESRASEQYF
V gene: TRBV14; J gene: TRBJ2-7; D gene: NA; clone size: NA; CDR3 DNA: TGTGCCAGCAGCCACTCCGGGACTTTTCCCTACGAGCAGTACTTC; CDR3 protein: CASSHSGTFPYEQYF
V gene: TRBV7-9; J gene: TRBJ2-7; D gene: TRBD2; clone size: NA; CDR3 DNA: TGTGCCAGCAGCTATCAGCGGGGGGCACGCTCCCACTCCTACGAGCAGTACTTC; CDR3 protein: CASSYQRGARSHSYEQYF
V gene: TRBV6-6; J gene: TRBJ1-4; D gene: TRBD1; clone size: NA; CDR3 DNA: TGTGCCAGCAGCTACCGACAGGGGGCACAAAATGAAAAACTGTTTTTT; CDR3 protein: CASSYRQGAQNEKLFF
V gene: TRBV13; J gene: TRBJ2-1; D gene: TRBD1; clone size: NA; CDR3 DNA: TGTGCCAGCAGAGAAGGGACAGGGAATCGCAATGAGCAGTTCTTC; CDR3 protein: CASREGTGNRNEQFF
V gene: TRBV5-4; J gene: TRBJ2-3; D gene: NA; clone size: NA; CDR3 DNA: TGTGCCAGCAGCCCAACGGGAGCAGATACGCAGTATTTT; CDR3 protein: CASSPTGADTQYF
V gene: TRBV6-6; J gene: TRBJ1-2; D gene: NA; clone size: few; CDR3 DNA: TGTGCCAGCAGCGTCGCGGGGGACAGCTACACCTTC; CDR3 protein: CASSVAGDSYTF
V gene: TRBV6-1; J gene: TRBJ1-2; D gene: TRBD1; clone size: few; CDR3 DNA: TGTGCCAGCAGTGAGTATAGGGACAGGAATGGCTACACCTTC; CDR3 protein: CASSEYRDRNGYTF
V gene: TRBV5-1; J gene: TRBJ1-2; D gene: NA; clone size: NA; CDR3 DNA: TGCGCCACCTACCCAGGGGTTGGAAACTATGGCTACACCTTC; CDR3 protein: CATYPGVGNYGYTF
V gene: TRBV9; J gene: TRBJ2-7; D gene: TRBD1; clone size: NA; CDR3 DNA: TGTGCCAGCAGCGATGATCCCGGGACAGGGACCTACGAGCAGTACTTC; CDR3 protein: CASSDDPGTGTYEQYF
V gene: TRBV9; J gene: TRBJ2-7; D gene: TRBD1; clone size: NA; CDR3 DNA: TGTGCCAGCAGCGGGGGACAGGGATTCTACGAGCAGTACTTC; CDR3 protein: CASSGGQGFYEQYF
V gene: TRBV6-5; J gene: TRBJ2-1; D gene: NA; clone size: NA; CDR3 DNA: TGTGCCAGCAGTTCGACAGCTTACAATGAGCAGTTCTTC; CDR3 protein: CASSSTAYNEQFF
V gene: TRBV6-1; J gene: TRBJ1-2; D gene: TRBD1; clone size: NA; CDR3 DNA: TGTGCCAGCAGTGTAGTGGGGACAGGGAATGGCTACACCTTC; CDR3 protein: CASSVVGTGNGYTF
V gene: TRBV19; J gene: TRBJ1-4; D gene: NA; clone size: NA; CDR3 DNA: TGTGCCAGTAGTATCGAGACTAATGAAAAACTGTTTTTT; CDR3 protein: CASSIETNEKLFF
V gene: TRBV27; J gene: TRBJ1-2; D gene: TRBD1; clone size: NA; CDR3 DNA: TGTGCCAGCAGCTTAACTGAGCCACAGGGGGTCGGCTATGGCTACACCTTC; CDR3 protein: CASSLTEPQGVGYGYTF
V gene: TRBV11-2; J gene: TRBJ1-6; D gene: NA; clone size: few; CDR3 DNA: TGTGCCAGCAGCTCCCAAAGGGGTCTCTCCTATAATTCACCCCTCCACTTT; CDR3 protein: CASSSQRGLSYNSPLHF
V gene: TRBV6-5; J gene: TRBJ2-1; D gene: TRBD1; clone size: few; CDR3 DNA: TGTGCCAGCAGTTACTCGACAGGGAATGAGCAGTTCTTC; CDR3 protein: CASSYSTGNEQFF
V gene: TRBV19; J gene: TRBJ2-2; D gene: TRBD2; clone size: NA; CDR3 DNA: TGTGCCAGTCGAGCTCGGGGGGCGAACACCGGGGAGCTGTTTTTT; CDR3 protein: CASRARGANTGELFF
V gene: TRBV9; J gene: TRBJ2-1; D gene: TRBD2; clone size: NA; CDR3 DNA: TGTGCCAGCAGCGTAGGACTAGCGGGGGGGCCGTGGTACAATGAGCAGTTCTTC; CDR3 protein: CASSVGLAGGPWYNEQFF
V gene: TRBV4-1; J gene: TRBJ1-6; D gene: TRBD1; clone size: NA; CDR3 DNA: TGCGCCAGCAGCCACCCCCCACAGGGGACGGAGGAATCCCTCCACTTT; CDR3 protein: CASSHPPQGTEESLHF
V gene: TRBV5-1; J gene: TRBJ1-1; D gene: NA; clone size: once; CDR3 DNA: TGCGCCAGCAGCGCCTCAGGGTCGAACACTGAAGCTTTCTTT; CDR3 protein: CASSASGSNTEAFF
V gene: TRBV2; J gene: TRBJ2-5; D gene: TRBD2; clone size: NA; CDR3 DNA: TGTGCCAGCAGTGGACTAGCGGGGGAACAAGAGACCCAGTACTTC; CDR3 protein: CASSGLAGEQETQYF
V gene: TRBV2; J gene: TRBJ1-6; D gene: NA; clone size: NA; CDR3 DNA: TGTGCCAGTCTAGAACCCAGCTCCTATAATTCACCCCTCCACTTT; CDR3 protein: CASLEPSSYNSPLHF
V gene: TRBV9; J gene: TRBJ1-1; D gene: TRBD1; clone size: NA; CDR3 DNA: TGTGCCAGCAGCCCTAGGGACAGGGGGCTCACTGAAGCTTTCTTT; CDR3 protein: CASSPRDRGLTEAFF
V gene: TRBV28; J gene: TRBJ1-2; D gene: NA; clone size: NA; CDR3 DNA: TGTGCCAGCCGAAGCCGGGAGACTGATGGCTACACCTTC; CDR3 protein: CASRSRETDGYTF
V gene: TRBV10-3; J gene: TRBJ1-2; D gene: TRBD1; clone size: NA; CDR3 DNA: TGTGCCATCAGTGACCTGGGACAGGGAAATAACTATGGCTACACCTTC; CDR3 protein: CAISDLGQGNNYGYTF